The sample holds one count of the clone carrying this T cell receptor beta chain. Its target is not known. Method: immunoSEQ multiplex PCR; TCRdb's copy keeps in-frame clones and lacks some. The table records more than 4,000 clones, approximately 67% of them present only once. Germline V lookup: CDR1 MNHNY, CDR2 SVGAGI (reference sequence). This CDR3 has 13 residues. V was cut by 0 bases and J by 3 bases, with 6 bases left in between. The data derive from a study of CD8 T cell repertoires and HIV-1 epitope variants. The sequenced material came from cultured CD8+ T cells derived from PBMCs. This clonotype was sampled from a male donor with HIV. The rearrangement uses TRBV6-6 and TRBJ2-7; possibly TRBD1 for D (5 bases). The CDR3 loop is CASSYSQGYEQYF. The CDR3 DNA sequence: TGTGCCAGCAGTTACTCGCAGGGCTACGAGCAGTACTTC.